A selection of T cell receptor beta chains follows, all from one sample in a study of T cell responses to AZD1222 COVID-19 vaccine. Sequencing was performed with immunoSEQ multiplex PCR; in TCRdb, only in-frame clones are kept and a portion is missing. Altogether around 160,000 clones are present, about 90% being singletons, with the ten largest covering around 6%. The sequenced sample was peripheral blood, obtained on day 0 of AZD1222 vaccination. These receptors came from an adult in good health. Both conserved end residues are trimmed from each CDR3. Not all rows give a size; the values are once, few, many and, for expanded clones, a class.

- | TRBV20-1 | SASSFSQWDEQY
- | TRBV18 | ASSPPVLAGDLAKNIQY
- | TRBV30 | AWTPGTGYT
- | TRBV28 | ASSLSDQETQY
- | TRBV6-5 | ASRGAGQNQPQH
- | TRBV14 | ASSSGLVANEQF
- | TRBV28 | ATQGGREQY
many | TRBV25-1 | ASSDRTLGGYYEQY
- | TRBV4-2 | ASSQVEIEYNEQF
- | TRBV19 | ASSIGGQSSGNTIY
- | TRBV27 | ASSVGQLGTEAF
few | TRBV4-3 | ASSPDRLYGYT
- | TRBV6-2/TRBV6-3 | ASSEAGGQNTQY
few | TRBV6-1 | ASSDPGWGSYEQY
once | TRBV6-5 | ASRGGLASGELF